This T cell receptor beta chain was identified in a study of control samples from healthy donors and cancer patients. This clone was seen only once. Profiling relied on immunoSEQ multiplex PCR, and the TCRdb table lists in-frame clones only, not all of them. The sample contains around 80,000 clones, over 85% of which appear only once. The CDR3 length is 13 residues. Germline V gives CDR1 SGHTA, CDR2 FQGTGA. The junction had 3 bases not matched to a gene; V was cut back by 5 bases and J by 4 bases. The chain recombines TRBV7-3 with TRBJ2-7; 9 nucleotides line up with TRBD2. This clonotype was obtained from a man aged 50 to 59 in good health. The source material was blood. DNA for the CDR3: TGTGCCAGCAGCCCAAGCGGGGGGTACGAGCAGTACTTC. It is translated as CASSPSGGYEQYF.